This T cell receptor beta chain emerged from a study of blood T cell repertoires in COVID-19. The data were produced by immunoSEQ multiplex PCR, yet TCRdb's version contains in-frame clones alone and is incomplete. The sample records some 260,000 clones, around three quarters being singletons. Looked up from germline, CDR1 is SNHLY and CDR2 is FYNNEI. The CDR3 sequence is 14 residues long. V was pared by 4 bases and J by 7 bases, with 16 bases between. The specimen sequenced was peripheral blood. V usage is TRBV2 and J usage is TRBJ1-2; possible D gene TRBD1, 5 bases. The receptor was derived from a woman older than 75 with acute or convalescent COVID-19. CDR3 in DNA: TGTGCCAGCAGTGTTACAGGTCTTGCAAGTGGCTACACCTTC. It encodes CASSVTGLASGYTF.